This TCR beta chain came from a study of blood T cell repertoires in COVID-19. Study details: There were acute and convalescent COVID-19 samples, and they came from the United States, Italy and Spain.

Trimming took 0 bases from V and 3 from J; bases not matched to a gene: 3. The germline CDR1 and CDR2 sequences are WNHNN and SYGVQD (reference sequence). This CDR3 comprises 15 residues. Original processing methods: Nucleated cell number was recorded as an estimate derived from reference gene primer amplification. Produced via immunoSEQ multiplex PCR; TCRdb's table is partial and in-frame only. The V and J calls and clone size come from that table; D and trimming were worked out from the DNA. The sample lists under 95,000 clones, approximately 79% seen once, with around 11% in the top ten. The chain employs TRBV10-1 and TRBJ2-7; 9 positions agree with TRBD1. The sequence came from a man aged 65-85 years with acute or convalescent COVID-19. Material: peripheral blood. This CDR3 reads CASSESRTGVYEQYF. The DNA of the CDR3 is TGCGCCAGCAGTGAGTCTCGGACAGGGGTCTACGAGCAGTACTTC.